Below, one TCR beta chain is given with its context. What it binds is not known. The entry originates in a study of shared clonotypes between healthy human individuals. Only Caucasian adults living in Nashville, Tennessee made up the donor group. Study-level findings and limits: Shared clonotypes: 4.5% to 5% naive CD4, around 3.5% naive CD8, about 2.4% memory CD4, around 0.4% memory CD8. The researchers took only blood, and tissue repertoires probably look different. Sorted-subset samples were not fully sequenced, rarefaction indicated.

The CDR3 extends over 19 amino acids. Trimming removed 0 bases from V and 0 bases from J; junction bases left unmatched: 9. In germline, CDR1 is SGHRS, CDR2 YFSETQ. Using immunoSEQ multiplex PCR, the repertoire was profiled, and TCRdb retains in-frame clones only, with some absent. In the table there are about 2.3 million clones, about nine tenths of which are singletons. The sequenced sample consisted of naive CD4+ T cells from PBMCs. As for subset: CD45RA+ positively selected. This clonotype was obtained from a man aged 18 to 30 in good health. Some clones in this sample may be carry-over from other donors' samples. The chain employs TRBV5-1 and TRBJ2-1, with 10 bases lining up with TRBD2. CDR3 residues: CASSLVRLAGVSSYNEQFF. CDR3 sequence (DNA): TGCGCCAGCAGCTTGGTTAGGCTAGCGGGAGTAAGCTCCTACAATGAGCAGTTCTTC.